The TCR beta chain under discussion was sequenced for a study of neurological immune-mediated disorders. Time point meaning: longitudinal time-point 3. V was pared by 10 bases and J by 5 bases, with 12 bases between. Germline V lookup: CDR1 SNHLY, CDR2 FYNNEI. This CDR3 has 12 residues. Using its own MiXCR run on the 5' RACE reads, TCRdb lists one record per CDR3 protein. The data show roughly 49,000 distinct CDR3 sequences, approximately 11% seen once. The table lists this clonotype with many counts. Sequenced input: PBMCs. V is TRBV2 and J is TRBJ2-1; possible D gene TRBD1, 6 bases. The receptor comes from a male donor with HTLV-1-associated myelopathy (HAM/TSP). The CDR3 DNA reads TGTGCCACCCGGGACATCCACAATGAGCAGTTCTTC. Amino acids: CATRDIHNEQFF.